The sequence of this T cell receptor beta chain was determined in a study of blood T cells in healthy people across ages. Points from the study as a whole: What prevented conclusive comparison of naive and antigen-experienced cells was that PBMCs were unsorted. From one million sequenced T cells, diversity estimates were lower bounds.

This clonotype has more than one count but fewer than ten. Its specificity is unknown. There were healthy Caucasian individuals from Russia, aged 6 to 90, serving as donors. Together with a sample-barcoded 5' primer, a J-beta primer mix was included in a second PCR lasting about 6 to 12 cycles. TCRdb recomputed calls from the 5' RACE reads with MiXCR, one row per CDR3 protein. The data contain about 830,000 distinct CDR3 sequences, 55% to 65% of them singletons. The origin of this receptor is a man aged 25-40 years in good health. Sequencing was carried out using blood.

The CDR3 region is CASSYSGPRNSPLHF. In nucleotides, the CDR3 is TGTGCCAGCAGTTACTCGGGTCCAAGAAATTCACCCCTCCACTTT. The chain recombines TRBV6-5 with TRBJ1-6; D not certain. The CDR3 covers 15 residues. Looked up from germline, CDR1 is MNHEY and CDR2 is SVGAGI. The V end lost 0 bases, the J end lost 7 bases, and 10 bases lay between the germline ends.